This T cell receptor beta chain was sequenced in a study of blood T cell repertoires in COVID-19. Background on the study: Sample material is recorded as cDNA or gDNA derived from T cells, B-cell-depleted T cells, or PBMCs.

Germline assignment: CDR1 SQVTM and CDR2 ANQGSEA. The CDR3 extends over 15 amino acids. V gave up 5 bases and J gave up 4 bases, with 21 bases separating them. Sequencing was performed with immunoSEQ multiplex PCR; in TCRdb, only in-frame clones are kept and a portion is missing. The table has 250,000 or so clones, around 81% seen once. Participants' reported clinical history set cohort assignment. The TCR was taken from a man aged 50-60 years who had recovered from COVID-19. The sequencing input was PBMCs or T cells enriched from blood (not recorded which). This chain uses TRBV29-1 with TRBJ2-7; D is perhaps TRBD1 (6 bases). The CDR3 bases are TGCAGCGTTTCCTCATCCTTAGGACAGCTATACGAGCAGTACTTC. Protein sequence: CSVSSSLGQLYEQYF.